A few counts support the clone carrying this T cell receptor beta chain. Antigen: not known. Germline V gives CDR1 SGHDN, CDR2 FVKESK. The CDR3 consists of 14 residues. The V gene lost 3 bases and the J gene lost 5 bases, with 11 bases spanning the gap. A J-beta primer mix and a sample-barcoded 5' primer were used in a second PCR of roughly 6 to 12 cycles. TCRdb passed the 5' RACE reads through MiXCR, listing each CDR3 protein once. The repertoire holds over 1,300,000 distinct CDR3 sequences, with around 59% as singletons. These data come from a study of blood T cells in healthy people across ages. Study findings and constraints: It was held that the diversity estimates obtained from one million T cells were underestimates.

This sequence joins TRBV14 and TRBJ2-4, with D perhaps TRBD1 (6 bases). The sequence was obtained from a man between 18 and 35 years old in good health. The sample taken for sequencing was blood. In nucleotides, the CDR3 is TGTGCCAGCAGCCATAGGGACACCCAAAACATTCAGTACTTC. Protein product: CASSHRDTQNIQYF.